Reported below is one T cell receptor beta chain. Other nucleotide sequences in the sample specify the same CDR3. This record belongs to a study of blood T cell repertoires in COVID-19. Original analysis: Estimated nucleated cell counts came from reference gene primer amplification. Sequencing was performed with immunoSEQ multiplex PCR; in TCRdb, only in-frame clones are kept and a portion is missing. That table gives V, J and clone size, and the DNA gave D and trimming. The sample records 25,000 to 35,000 clones, approximately 92% being singletons. V lost 3 bases, J lost 6 bases, and 6 bases lay in between. CDR1 and CDR2 from the germline V gene are MDHEN and SYDVKM. The CDR3 loop spans 12 amino acids.

The source material was peripheral blood. This TCR was recovered from a man older than 75 with acute or convalescent COVID-19. The chain links TRBV28 to TRBJ1-5; no reliable D call. Written as DNA, the CDR3 is TGTGCCAGCAGTTTCTCCGGTCAGCCCCAGCATTTT. Translated: CASSFSGQPQHF.